This is a list of T cell receptor beta chains from one sample in a study of blood T cell repertoires in COVID-19. The protocol was immunoSEQ multiplex PCR, while the TCRdb copy is restricted to in-frame clones and leaves out a portion. The table records roughly 250,000 clones, about nine tenths of them present only once. Sequencing was carried out using peripheral blood. These receptor sequences come from a man aged 60 to 75 who had recovered from COVID-19. CDR3s include the opening cysteine and the closing phenylalanine or tryptophan. A D gene is named only where the DNA matches it firmly. Clone size appears in some rows only: once, few, many, or a class for an expanded clone.

CDR3 DNA,CDR3 protein,D gene,V gene,clone size,J gene
TGTGCTAGTAGGCAGGGGGCGGACACCGGGGAGCTGTTTTTT,CASRQGADTGELFF,TRBD1,TRBV12-5,few,TRBJ2-2
TGTGCCAGCAGTTCCCCTAGGAGGAGAGAGACCCAGTACTTC,CASSSPRRRETQYF,-,TRBV28,-,TRBJ2-5
TGTGCCAGCAGTTACTCGAACAGGGCCCAGTACTTC,CASSYSNRAQYF,-,TRBV6-5,-,TRBJ2-5
TGTGCTAGTGGTTTGGAGGGGCGAGGAGCTTTCTTT,CASGLEGRGAFF,-,TRBV12-5,once,TRBJ1-1
TGTGCCAGCACCCCCCCGGACAGGCTTAGGGCCCAGCATTTT,CASTPPDRLRAQHF,TRBD1,TRBV6-6,once,TRBJ1-5
TGTGCCAGCAGCGTAGACGGAGGGACTAATGAAAAACTGTTTTTT,CASSVDGGTNEKLFF,-,TRBV9,-,TRBJ1-4
TGTGCCAGTAGTAGAGACAGGAATTCACCCCTCCACTTT,CASSRDRNSPLHF,-,TRBV19,few,TRBJ1-6
TGTGCCACGAGACAGGCGAAAAGGTCCTATAATTCACCCCTCCACTTT,CATRQAKRSYNSPLHF,-,TRBV19,-,TRBJ1-6
TGTGCCAGCAGCTTGACACTAGCGAACACCGGGGAGCTGTTTTTT,CASSLTLANTGELFF,-,TRBV7-6,-,TRBJ2-2
TGTGCCAGCAGTAGGACAGGGATCCACACCATATATTTT,CASSRTGIHTIYF,TRBD1,TRBV6-5,-,TRBJ1-3
TGTGCCAGCAGCAGACAGGCCGGCACTGAAGCTTTCTTT,CASSRQAGTEAFF,-,TRBV6-5,-,TRBJ1-1
TGTGCCAGCAGCTTAGTAGGCGGGGGCAGGAATGAAAAACTGTTTTTT,CASSLVGGGRNEKLFF,-,TRBV7-9,-,TRBJ1-4
TGTGCCATCAGAGGAGGGACTAGCGGACCTTACGAGCAGTACTTC,CAIRGGTSGPYEQYF,TRBD2,TRBV10-3,-,TRBJ2-7
TGTGCCAGCAGTTTCCGACAGGGGAATATTAGCAATCAGCCCCAGCATTTT,CASSFRQGNISNQPQHF,TRBD1,TRBV27,-,TRBJ1-5
TGTGCCAGCAGCGTAACAGGGACGGGTGAAAAACTGTTTTTT,CASSVTGTGEKLFF,-,TRBV9,-,TRBJ1-4
TGTGCCAGCAGTTCAGGACTGCTGGAAGCTTTCTTT,CASSSGLLEAFF,-,TRBV28,-,TRBJ1-1
TGTGCCAGCAGTTTACAGGGGGCTCATTCACCCCTCCACTTT,CASSLQGAHSPLHF,TRBD1,TRBV2,-,TRBJ1-6
TGTGCCAGCAGCTCCCCCCCGGGACAGATCTCCACCGGGGAGCTGTTTTTT,CASSSPPGQISTGELFF,TRBD1,TRBV5-5,-,TRBJ2-2